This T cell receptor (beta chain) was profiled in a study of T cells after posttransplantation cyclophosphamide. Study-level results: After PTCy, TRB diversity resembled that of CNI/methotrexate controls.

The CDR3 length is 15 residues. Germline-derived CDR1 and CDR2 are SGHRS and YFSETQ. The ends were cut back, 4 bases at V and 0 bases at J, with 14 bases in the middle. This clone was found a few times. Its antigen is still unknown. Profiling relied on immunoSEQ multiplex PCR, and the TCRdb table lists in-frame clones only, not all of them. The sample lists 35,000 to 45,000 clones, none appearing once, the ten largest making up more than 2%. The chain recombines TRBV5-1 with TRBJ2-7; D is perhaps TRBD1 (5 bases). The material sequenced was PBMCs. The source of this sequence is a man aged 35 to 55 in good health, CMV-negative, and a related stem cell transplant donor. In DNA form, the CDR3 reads TGCGCCAGCAGCGTACAGGCAGGTAGCTCCTACGAGCAGTACTTC. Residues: CASSVQAGSSYEQYF.